The rows below give T cell receptor beta chains drawn from one sample of a study of shared clonotypes between healthy human individuals. Assay used: immunoSEQ multiplex PCR; TCRdb lists only in-frame clones, some missing. This sample yields roughly 2 million clones, of which approximately 95% are seen a single time; less than 0.15% belongs to the top ten. Sequencing used naive CD4+ T cells sorted from blood. The receptors were sampled from a young man in good health. CDR3s include the opening cysteine and the closing phenylalanine or tryptophan. The D gene is left open where the match is weak.

>TRBV6-6|TRBJ1-2|-
CASRTTGTTNYGYTF
TGTGCCAGCAGGACGACAGGTACTACTAACTATGGCTACACCTTC
>TRBV5-1|TRBJ2-2|TRBD2
CASSHASGVNTGELFF
TGCGCCAGCAGCCACGCTAGCGGGGTAAACACCGGGGAGCTGTTTTTT
>TRBV6-5|TRBJ2-3|-
CASSYSAGASTDTQYF
TGTGCCAGCAGTTACTCGGCAGGAGCGAGCACAGATACGCAGTATTTT
>TRBV6-6|TRBJ1-1|-
CASSQLDMNTEAFF
TGTGCCAGCAGCCAACTTGACATGAACACTGAAGCTTTCTTT
>TRBV30|TRBJ2-3|-
CAWKQENTQYF
TGTGCCTGGAAACAGGAGAATACGCAGTATTTT
>TRBV7-2|TRBJ1-6|-
CASSRIRGTDYSYNSPLHF
TGTGCCAGCAGCCGTATACGAGGTACAGATTACTCCTATAATTCACCCCTCCACTTT
>TRBV7-3|TRBJ2-3|TRBD2
CASSLSATSGDTDTQYF
TGTGCCAGCAGCTTATCAGCCACTAGCGGGGACACAGATACGCAGTATTTT
>TRBV6-1|TRBJ1-5|-
CATGRTDSNQPQHF
TGTGCCACAGGCCGGACGGATAGCAATCAGCCCCAGCATTTT
>TRBV6-6|TRBJ2-7|-
CASRRTAAAYEQYF
TGTGCCAGCAGAAGGACCGCTGCGGCCTACGAGCAGTACTTC
>TRBV2|TRBJ1-1|-
CASTPDPRGEAFF
TGTGCCAGCACCCCCGACCCTCGGGGTGAAGCTTTCTTT
>TRBV6-5|TRBJ2-2|TRBD1
CASCRDRHTGELFF
TGTGCCAGCTGCCGGGACAGACACACCGGGGAGCTGTTTTTT
>TRBV18|TRBJ2-3|-
CASSPTPGLGTDTQYF
TGTGCCAGCTCACCAACCCCGGGACTTGGCACAGATACGCAGTATTTT
>TRBV6-1|TRBJ2-1|TRBD1
CASSAPRQGEVFF
TGTGCCAGCAGTGCGCCCCGACAGGGTGAGGTGTTCTTC
>TRBV30|TRBJ1-5|-
CAWSAGGEWEPQHF
TGTGCCTGGAGCGCCGGAGGGGAATGGGAGCCCCAGCATTTT
>TRBV28|TRBJ1-6|-
CASSLQENSPLHF
TGTGCCAGCAGTTTACAGGAGAATTCACCCCTCCACTTT
>TRBV7-2|TRBJ1-2|TRBD1
CASSAGTVSNYGYTF
TGTGCCAGCAGCGCCGGGACAGTTTCTAACTATGGCTACACCTTC
>TRBV10-2|TRBJ1-6|-
CASSGLYNSPLHF
TGCGCCAGCAGTGGTCTGTATAATTCACCCCTCCACTTT
>TRBV5-1|TRBJ1-2|TRBD1
CASSGGQTPGGYTF
TGCGCCAGCAGTGGGGGACAGACCCCCGGTGGCTACACCTTC
>TRBV2|TRBJ1-5|-
CASSEAPGQIQPQHF
TGTGCCAGCAGTGAAGCGCCTGGACAGATTCAGCCCCAGCATTTT
>TRBV6-5|TRBJ1-1|-
CASSYSGQRATEAFF
TGTGCCAGCAGTTACTCGGGTCAGAGGGCCACTGAAGCTTTCTTT
>TRBV4-3|TRBJ1-2|-
CASSQGAGLNYGYTF
TGCGCCAGCAGCCAAGGAGCGGGGCTTAACTATGGCTACACCTTC
>TRBV6-1|TRBJ2-5|TRBD2
CASSELAGLWETQYF
TGTGCCAGCAGTGAATTAGCGGGCCTGTGGGAGACCCAGTACTTC
>TRBV10-3|TRBJ1-2|-
CAISNLDSNYGYTF
TGTGCCATCAGTAATTTGGACAGCAACTATGGCTACACCTTC
>TRBV5-6|TRBJ1-2|-
CASSFRAGAGYTF
TGTGCCAGCAGCTTTCGGGCAGGGGCCGGCTACACCTTC
>TRBV12-5|TRBJ2-7|-
CASGLRRDFGSYEQYF
TGTGCTAGTGGTTTGCGACGAGACTTCGGATCCTACGAGCAGTACTTC
>TRBV27|TRBJ2-7|-
CASSFRSLGSEQYF
TGTGCCAGCAGTTTCAGGTCCCTAGGATCCGAGCAGTACTTC
>TRBV19|TRBJ1-5|-
CASSDRKEPQHF
TGTGCCAGTAGTGACAGGAAGGAGCCCCAGCATTTT
>TRBV27|TRBJ1-5|TRBD1
CASRGTGNQPQHF
TGTGCCAGCAGGGGGACAGGGAATCAGCCCCAGCATTTT
>TRBV7-9|TRBJ2-1|-
CASSREVYEQFF
TGTGCCAGCAGCCGCGAGGTTTATGAGCAGTTCTTC
>TRBV5-1|TRBJ2-2|-
CASSYGETPGELFF
TGCGCCAGCAGCTACGGGGAAACGCCCGGGGAGCTGTTTTTT
>TRBV27|TRBJ2-7|-
CASLLPQGGYEQYF
TGTGCCAGCCTACTTCCCCAGGGAGGCTACGAGCAGTACTTC
>TRBV4-1|TRBJ1-2|-
CASSQEITTNYGYTF
TGCGCCAGCAGCCAAGAGATTACAACTAACTATGGCTACACCTTC
>TRBV7-2|TRBJ2-5|TRBD2
CASSFSGGLAGDGKTQYF
TGTGCCAGCAGCTTTTCCGGAGGACTAGCGGGAGACGGAAAGACCCAGTACTTC
>TRBV30|TRBJ1-1|-
CAWSVPGPGSEAFF
TGTGCCTGGAGTGTCCCGGGCCCGGGGAGTGAAGCTTTCTTT
>TRBV6-5|TRBJ1-1|-
CASSPPQGEAFF
TGTGCCAGCAGTCCGCCACAGGGTGAAGCTTTCTTT
>TRBV19|TRBJ1-1|-
CASSPTFMNTEAFF
TGTGCCAGTAGCCCGACCTTCATGAACACTGAAGCTTTCTTT
>TRBV7-3|TRBJ1-1|TRBD1
CASSFQGETEAFF
TGTGCCAGCAGCTTCCAGGGGGAAACTGAAGCTTTCTTT
>TRBV6-6|TRBJ1-2|-
CATNPRGYYGYTF
TGTGCCACCAACCCGAGGGGGTACTATGGCTACACCTTC
>TRBV5-1|TRBJ2-7|TRBD2
CASQSGLAAYEQYF
TGCGCCAGTCAGTCTGGACTAGCGGCCTACGAGCAGTACTTC
>TRBV5-1|TRBJ2-2|TRBD2
CASSLLATTGELFF
TGCGCCAGCAGCTTACTAGCGACCACCGGGGAGCTGTTTTTT
>TRBV5-1|TRBJ2-3|-
CASSLGYSLPDTQYF
TGCGCCAGCAGCTTGGGATATAGTCTACCAGATACGCAGTATTTT
>TRBV28|TRBJ1-2|-
CASSPGIGYGYTF
TGTGCCAGCAGCCCCGGCATAGGCTATGGCTACACCTTC
>TRBV5-1|TRBJ1-1|-
CASSLGTANTEAFF
TGCGCCAGCAGCTTAGGGACGGCTAACACTGAAGCTTTCTTT
>TRBV7-2|TRBJ2-7|-
CASSLARAASREQYF
TGTGCCAGCAGCTTAGCGCGGGCGGCCTCTCGGGAGCAGTACTTC
>TRBV9|TRBJ1-2|-
CASSAELRFNYGYTF
TGTGCCAGCAGCGCCGAACTGAGGTTTAACTATGGCTACACCTTC
>TRBV5-5|TRBJ2-7|-
CASSPGGVPSYEQYF
TGTGCCAGCAGCCCTGGGGGAGTTCCCTCCTACGAGCAGTACTTC
>TRBV18|TRBJ1-1|-
CASSPLMNTEAFF
TGTGCCAGCTCACCCTTAATGAACACTGAAGCTTTCTTT
>TRBV11-2|TRBJ2-7|-
CASSLDQAGWYEQYF
TGTGCCAGCAGCTTAGATCAGGCAGGGTGGTACGAGCAGTACTTC
>TRBV25-1|TRBJ1-4|TRBD1
CASSESAAGQLLNEKLFF
TGTGCCAGCAGTGAATCGGCAGCGGGACAGCTCCTTAATGAAAAACTGTTTTTT
>TRBV19|TRBJ2-3|-
CASSIAADSRATQYF
TGTGCCAGTAGTATAGCCGCGGACTCGCGGGCTACGCAGTATTTT
>TRBV5-1|TRBJ1-2|-
CASRIKKQGTYYGYTF
TGCGCCAGCCGAATTAAAAAACAGGGAACTTACTATGGCTACACCTTC
>TRBV6-5|TRBJ1-1|-
CASTRPGWATEAFF
TGTGCCAGCACACGCCCGGGGTGGGCCACTGAAGCTTTCTTT
>TRBV10-3|TRBJ1-4|TRBD1
CAISEVGQGEEKLFF
TGTGCCATCAGTGAGGTGGGACAGGGGGAAGAAAAACTGTTTTTT
>TRBV5-1|TRBJ1-1|-
CASSSGWNTEAFF
TGCGCCAGCAGTTCGGGGTGGAACACTGAAGCTTTCTTT
>TRBV7-8|TRBJ1-2|-
CASSLGAGFDGYTF
TGTGCCAGCAGCTTAGGAGCAGGGTTCGATGGCTACACCTTC
>TRBV18|TRBJ2-7|TRBD1
CASSHGQGYSYEQYF
TGTGCCAGCTCACATGGACAGGGGTACAGCTACGAGCAGTACTTC
>TRBV12-5|TRBJ2-5|TRBD2
CASAPGLAGGQETQYF
TGTGCTAGTGCCCCAGGGCTAGCGGGAGGGCAAGAGACCCAGTACTTC
>TRBV14|TRBJ2-7|-
CASSRSGRSYEQYF
TGTGCCAGCAGCCGTTCGGGACGCTCCTACGAGCAGTACTTC
>TRBV9|TRBJ2-1|-
CASSPRGGVWDNEQFF
TGTGCCAGCAGCCCCCGTGGAGGGGTATGGGACAATGAGCAGTTCTTC
>TRBV6-5|TRBJ2-1|TRBD1
CASARDRDNEQFF
TGTGCCAGCGCGCGAGACAGGGACAATGAGCAGTTCTTC